The rows below give T cell receptor beta chains drawn from one sample of a study of blood T cell repertoires in COVID-19. Assay used: immunoSEQ multiplex PCR; TCRdb lists only in-frame clones, some missing. The sample lists roughly 38,000 clones; around four fifths were seen once. The sample consisted of peripheral blood. The source is a man in his sixties with COVID-19, enrolled during active disease. The CDR3 runs from the conserved cysteine through the conserved F or W. Clone size is stated in some rows and not others, as once, few, many or a class when expanded.

V	size	CDR3
TRBV5-1	NA	CASSPGVTSGSTDTQYF
TRBV28	NA	CASSPDSYEQYF
TRBV2	once	CASSLDRITPEQYF
TRBV7-9	NA	CASKDRGEAAFF
TRBV19	NA	CASSTQGSDTQYF
TRBV10-3	NA	CAINREENTEAFF
TRBV5-1	NA	CASRSSRNTGELFF
TRBV7-9	NA	CASSLAGGRGYGYTF
TRBV19	few	CASKSGGHKSNQPQHF
TRBV6-6	NA	CASSYSGTGNTEAFF
TRBV4-1	NA	CASSPAGQGPEQYF
TRBV5-4	NA	CASSSLFSSGANVLTF
TRBV24-1	NA	CATSDFGTEAFF
TRBV2	NA	CASRVATHGGTQYF
TRBV6-5	NA	CASALENPAGSPLHF
TRBV4-2	few	CASSPERRLAQTGELFF
TRBV9	NA	CASSVGQVMNTEAFF
TRBV2	NA	CASDPGGPRNTIYF
TRBV30	NA	CAWSVTGNQPQHF
TRBV11-2	once	CASSYRGLYEQYF
TRBV7-9	NA	CASSLGGMSTEAFF
TRBV27	NA	CASRRTGSRPSPLHF
TRBV5-1	NA	CASSMGQPYEQYF
TRBV6-5	NA	CASSDDLLTIRGYTF
TRBV29-1	NA	CSVGGRSYNEQFF
TRBV5-1	NA	CASSLNQGGTEAFF
TRBV19	NA	CASSFGTPEKLFF
TRBV18	once	CASSSEALNTGELFF
TRBV30	NA	CAWTYLRGKAEAFF
TRBV10-3	NA	CAIRTSGTGETQYF
TRBV5-1	NA	CASSWGGLAGDLAKNIQYF
TRBV11-2	NA	CASSSSGADGYTF
TRBV27	NA	CASSPSGAGANYGYTF
TRBV28	NA	CASRTGIFTEAFF
TRBV15	once	CATSSSVGDGYTF
TRBV30	NA	CAWSRRPNYEQYF
TRBV7-2	NA	CASSLVTGDNQPQHF
TRBV7-3	NA	CASSPRGPGANVLTF
TRBV29-1	NA	CSAGPVEKLFF
TRBV3-1/TRBV3-2	NA	CASSQPTTGRTDTQYF
TRBV6-2/TRBV6-3	NA	CASSYRDYNEQFF
TRBV2	NA	CASNLQGARNSPLHF
TRBV5-1	NA	CASSLAPSAGTVNTEAFF
TRBV28	NA	CASSETGLDNQPQHF
TRBV4-2	NA	CASSQEGTADSPLHF
TRBV10-3	NA	CAISGTGGSYGYTF
TRBV18	NA	CASSPQAGIGDTQYF
TRBV7-9	NA	CASSGSWRMNTEAFF
TRBV6-6	NA	CASKTTNTIYF
TRBV5-4	NA	CASSSGNSGYTF
TRBV15	NA	CATSRFGQGRTGELFF
TRBV6-5	NA	CASRTGPGAYEQYF
TRBV6-5	NA	CASSSGTGDVQPQHF
TRBV6-1	NA	CASSERDGNQPQHF
TRBV27	NA	CASSLASRGGNQPQHF
TRBV7-9	NA	CASSLDTSGNTIYF
TRBV9	few	CASSLTGEASYEQYF
TRBV7-3	NA	CASSPGREGEQYF